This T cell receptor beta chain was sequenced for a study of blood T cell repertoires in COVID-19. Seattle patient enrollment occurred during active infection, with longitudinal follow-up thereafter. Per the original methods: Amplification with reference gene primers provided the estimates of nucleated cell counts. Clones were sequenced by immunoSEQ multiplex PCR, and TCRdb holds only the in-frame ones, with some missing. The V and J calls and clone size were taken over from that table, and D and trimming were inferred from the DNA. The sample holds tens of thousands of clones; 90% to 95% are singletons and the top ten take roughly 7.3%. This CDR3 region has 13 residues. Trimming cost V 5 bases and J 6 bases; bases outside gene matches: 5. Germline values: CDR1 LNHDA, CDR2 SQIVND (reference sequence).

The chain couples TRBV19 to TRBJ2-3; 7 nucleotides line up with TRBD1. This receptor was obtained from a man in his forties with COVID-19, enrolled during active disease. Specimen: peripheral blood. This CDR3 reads CASSLQGRDTQYF. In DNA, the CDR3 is TGTGCCAGTAGTTTACAGGGGCGTGATACGCAGTATTTT.